This T cell receptor (beta chain) was identified in a study of blood T cell repertoires in COVID-19. Overall study: From the United States, Italy and Spain came samples of acute and convalescent COVID-19. PBMCs, B-cell-depleted T cells, or T cells were the source of the cDNA or gDNA that made up the material.

Seattle patient enrollment occurred during active infection, with longitudinal follow-up thereafter. In the original workflow: The authors estimated nucleated cell counts from reference gene primer amplification. Using immunoSEQ multiplex PCR, the repertoire was profiled, and TCRdb retains in-frame clones only, with some absent. That table is the source of V, J and clone size, and D and trimming were worked out from the DNA. This table has 95,000 to 150,000 clones, 92% appearing once. V was cut by 1 base and J by 0 bases, with 8 bases left in between. This CDR3 has 14 residues. CDR1 and CDR2 from the germline V gene are SGHRS and YFSETQ.

Material: peripheral blood. The source of this sequence is a middle-aged man with COVID-19, enrolled during active disease. The rearrangement joins TRBV5-1 to TRBJ2-7; the D is unclear. This chain's CDR3 is CASSLQKSSYEQYF. As DNA, the CDR3 is TGCGCCAGCAGCTTGCAGAAATCCTCCTACGAGCAGTACTTC.